These 29 T cell receptor beta chains were sequenced from one sample in a study of T cells in Graves' hyperthyroidism and ophthalmopathy. Regions amplified from RNA transcripts were the TCR beta CDR3 regions. The TCR CDR3 first-round RT-PCR relied on the HTBI primer set. TCRdb ran MiXCR on the multiplex PCR reads and lists one entry per CDR3 protein. The top ten hold around 4% of the sample, which has under 650,000 distinct CDR3 sequences, about a sixth seen once. Material for sequencing was blood. Receptors originate from a young woman with Graves' hyperthyroidism.

The chain couples TRBV28 to TRBJ2-7, with a weak D call TRBD2 (6 bases). The CDR3 spans 14 residues. CDR1 is MDHEN, CDR2 SYDVKM, per germline. V lost 7 bases and J 6 bases, leaving 19 bases between the germline ends. CDR3 nucleotide sequence: TGTGCCAGCACGGTGCGTCGGGAGTCTGGCGAGCAGTACTTC. The encoded protein is CASTVRRESGEQYF.

This clonotype occurred many times. The chain links TRBV28 to TRBJ2-1; 7 bases match TRBD2. The CDR3 is made up of 16 amino acids. Germline CDR1 is MDHEN and CDR2 is SYDVKM. V lost 4 bases, J lost 4 bases, and 10 bases stayed unmatched. CDR3 sequence (DNA): TGTGCCAGCAGTTCCCTTATTGGGGGGGTATACAATGAGCAGTTCTTC. Translating it yields CASSSLIGGVYNEQFF. Full variable domain (outside the CDR3, taken from reference TRBV28 and TRBJ2-1): DVKVTQSSRYLVKRTGEKVFLECVQDMDHENMFWYRQDPGLGLRLIYFSYDVKMKEKGDIPEGYSVSREKKERFSLILESASTNQTSMYLCASSSLIGGVYNEQFFGPGTRLTVL.

This clonotype was picked up many times. The rearrangement joins TRBV20-1 to TRBJ1-4; D gene unclear. V dropped 6 bases and J dropped 3 bases, with 11 bases sitting between them. CDR1 and CDR2 (germline): DFQATT, SNEGSKA (reference sequence). The CDR3 totals 13 residues. The CDR3 DNA sequence: TGCAGTGCCCCAGAAACGGCTAATGAAAAACTGTTTTTT. As protein: CSAPETANEKLFF.

In this sample, this clonotype turned up many times. The chain is built from TRBV28 and TRBJ2-7, with 8 bases matching TRBD2. The V segment lost 8 bases and the J segment 0 bases; nucleotides outside the gene matches: 6. The CDR3 has 14 residues. The V gene's germline CDR1 is MDHEN and CDR2 SYDVKM. The CDR3 bases are TGTGCCAGCGGATTAGCGGGAAGCTCCTACGAGCAGTACTTC. Encoded protein: CASGLAGSSYEQYF. Full variable domain (remainder filled in from reference TRBV28 and TRBJ2-7): DVKVTQSSRYLVKRTGEKVFLECVQDMDHENMFWYRQDPGLGLRLIYFSYDVKMKEKGDIPEGYSVSREKKERFSLILESASTNQTSMYLCASGLAGSSYEQYFGPGTRLTVT.

On this clonotype: The junction departs from the called germline gene at one end, perhaps through a read error. This rearrangement joins TRBV7-9 to TRBJ2-3, with TRBD2 matching over 7 bases. Germline V gives CDR1 SEHNR, CDR2 FQNEAQ (reference sequence). CDR3 length equals 17 residues. CDR3 sequence reads: CASSHDRQASGTNTQYF. DNA for the CDR3: TGTGCCAGCAGCCATGATCGTCAGGCTAGCGGCACAAATACGCAGTATTTT.

This clonotype was seen repeatedly, ten times or more. The chain joins TRBV18 to TRBJ1-1; D not certain. V was trimmed by 3 bases and J by 4 bases, leaving 12 bases between them. The CDR3 spans 14 residues. Per the germline V gene, CDR1 is KGHSH and CDR2 is LQKENI. DNA of the CDR3: TGTGCCAGCTCACCCGACCCCCGGGGCACTGAAGCTTTCTTT. Protein: CASSPDPRGTEAFF.

This chain uses TRBV6-2 or TRBV6-3 with TRBJ2-7, with a weak D call TRBD2 (5 bases). V was trimmed by 7 bases and J by 2 bases, leaving 9 bases between them. Germline V CDR1 and CDR2: MNHEY, SVGEGT. This CDR3 spans 12 amino acids. The CDR3 nucleotides are TGTGCCAGCAACGACTACACCTACGAGCAGTACTTC. Translating gives CASNDYTYEQYF.

V and J are TRBV29-1 and TRBJ2-5; 11 nucleotides align to TRBD1. This CDR3 is 15 amino acids long. CDR1 SQVTM and CDR2 ANQGSEA come from the germline V gene. With V trimmed by 5 bases and J by 4 bases, 9 bases remained unmatched. The CDR3 DNA sequence: TGCAGCGTTTGGACAGGGGGCAGGGAGCGAGAGACCCAGTACTTC. It specifies CSVWTGGRERETQYF.

V usage is TRBV24-1 and J usage is TRBJ2-1, with 7 bases identical to TRBD1. In germline, CDR1 is KGHDR, CDR2 SFDVKD. The CDR3 contains 14 residues. Losses at the gene ends were 5 bases for V and 7 bases for J; bases not matched to a gene: 7. The CDR3 region has the DNA TGTGCCACCAGTGCTACAGGGGTAAGGAATGAGCAGTTCTTC. Its translation: CATSATGVRNEQFF.

This clonotype was observed many times. The CDR3 region is CASSFAGSTDTQYF. The CDR3 nucleotides read TGTGCCAGCAGTTTTGCAGGGAGCACAGATACGCAGTATTTT. The rearrangement links TRBV28 to TRBJ2-3; D possibly corresponds to TRBD1 (5 bases). Trimming took 3 bases from V and 0 from J, leaving 7 bases between them. CDR1 is MDHEN and CDR2 is SYDVKM in the germline V gene. The CDR3 loop spans 14 amino acids.

This clonotype was seen many times. The J gene is TRBJ1-1, the V gene TRBV28; D is perhaps TRBD1 (6 bases). Between the trimmed V and J ends, which lost 8 bases and 1 base, there was a span of 23 bases. Germline-derived CDR1 and CDR2 are MDHEN and SYDVKM. The CDR3 is 17 amino acids. CDR3 sequence: CASPGGGSAHQNTEAFF. The CDR3 DNA sequence: TGTGCCAGCCCCGGGGGGGGCTCGGCCCATCAGAACACTGAAGCTTTCTTT.

The sample holds many counts of this clonotype. The chain employs TRBV25-1 and TRBJ2-7, with 10 nucleotides matching TRBD2. From germline, CDR1 is MGHDK and CDR2 SYGVNS. J gave up 4 bases and V 4 bases, and 4 bases lay outside the gene matches. This CDR3 spans 14 amino acids. The CDR3 is CASSATSGSYEQYF. The CDR3 DNA is TGTGCCAGCAGTGCGACTAGCGGGTCATACGAGCAGTACTTC.

This clonotype has a handful of counts. J is TRBJ2-2 and V is TRBV2; D gene uncertain. There are 14 residues in the CDR3. The V gene's germline CDR1 is SNHLY and CDR2 FYNNEI. Trimming removed 2 bases from V and 2 bases from J, with 6 bases in between. The CDR3 sequence is CASSEPLNTGELFF. CDR3 DNA: TGTGCCAGCAGTGAACCACTCAACACCGGGGAGCTGTTTTTT.

This chain links TRBV3-2 with TRBJ2-2; TRBD2, the table's D call, was not compared with the DNA. TRBV3-2 is shown as a pseudogene. This CDR3 has 14 amino acids. The CDR3 bases are TGTGCCAGCAGCCAAACTAGCGAGTCCGGGGAGCTGTTTTTT. The encoded protein is CASSQTSESGELFF.

The chain carries TRBV30 and TRBJ2-1; unclear D gene. The CDR3 has 15 amino acids. Looked up from germline, CDR1 is GTSNPN and CDR2 is SVGIG (reference sequence). V was trimmed by 0 bases and J by 8 bases, leaving 17 bases between them. CDR3 nucleotides: TGTGCCTGGAGTGTCGGTCCTGGGGTCGGGTATGAGCAGTTCTTC. Translated: CAWSVGPGVGYEQFF.

This clonotype was observed a handful of times. The chain employs TRBV25-1 and TRBJ1-2; D not resolved. The CDR3 length is 15 residues. Trimming removed 3 bases at V and 4 bases at J, with 15 bases between. CDR1 is MGHDK and CDR2 is SYGVNS in the germline V gene. This CDR3 is CASSDEDYRSYGYTF. The CDR3 nucleotides read TGTGCCAGCAGTGACGAGGACTACCGGTCCTATGGCTACACCTTC.

There are many counts of this clonotype. This CDR3 reads CSAREEPTDTQYF. The CDR3 nucleotides are TGCAGTGCTAGAGAGGAACCCACAGATACGCAGTATTTT. The chain has TRBV20-1 and TRBJ2-3; D is undetermined. The CDR3 runs to 13 residues. CDR1 and CDR2 from the germline V gene are DFQATT and SNEGSKA (reference sequence). The V gene lost 0 bases and the J gene lost 2 bases, with 6 bases spanning the gap.

The table lists this clonotype with many counts. The rearrangement joins TRBV20-1 to TRBJ1-1; unclear D gene. With 1 base removed from V and 2 bases from J, the gap between germline ends came to 8 bases. This CDR3 has 13 amino acids. Germline loops: CDR1 DFQATT, CDR2 SNEGSKA (reference sequence). The CDR3 DNA is TGCAGTGCTAGAGTTCCCAGTAACACTGAAGCTTTCTTT. This encodes CSARVPSNTEAFF.

The chain employs TRBV12-3 or TRBV12-4 and TRBJ2-7, with 7 bases aligning to TRBD2. The V gene end was trimmed by 8 bases and the J gene end by 6 bases; junction bases not matched to a gene: 10. This CDR3 comprises 13 residues. The CDR3 spells CASGNSAGSEQYF. In DNA, the CDR3 is TGTGCCAGCGGTAATTCAGCGGGATCCGAGCAGTACTTC.

This clonotype was picked up many times. V gene TRBV27 combines with J gene TRBJ1-1; no clear D gene. From germline, CDR1 is MNHEY and CDR2 SMNVEV (reference sequence). The CDR3 loop spans 14 amino acids. V was clipped by 1 base and J by 5 bases, with 11 bases between them. The CDR3 sequence: CASSLWRGSTEAFF. The CDR3 nucleotides are TGTGCCAGCAGTTTATGGCGGGGTTCGACTGAAGCTTTCTTT.

The sample holds a few counts of this clonotype. J is TRBJ2-1 and V is TRBV6-2 or TRBV6-3; D possibly corresponds to TRBD1 (7 bases). Trimming pared 5 bases from V and 7 bases from J, leaving 24 bases between. This CDR3 has 17 residues. Germline V gene sequence: CDR1 MNHEY, CDR2 SVGEGT. CDR3 in DNA: TGTGCCAGCAGTACGACTAGGACAGGACCCCAAGGGAATGAGCAGTTCTTC. Its translation is CASSTTRTGPQGNEQFF.

The chain recombines TRBV9 with TRBJ2-5, with D possibly being TRBD1 (6 bases). V was cut by 2 bases and J by 5 bases, with 13 bases left in between. The CDR3 loop spans 14 amino acids. CDR1 and CDR2 (germline): SGDLS, YYNGEE. In DNA form, the CDR3 reads TGTGCCAGCAGCGTCTCCCCGAGGGGGGAGACCCAGTACTTC. Encoded protein: CASSVSPRGETQYF.

The V gene is TRBV3-1, the J gene TRBJ2-7, with 8 bases identical to TRBD1. This CDR3 comprises 14 residues. CDR1 and CDR2 (germline): LGHDT, YNNKEL (reference sequence). V lost 3 bases and J lost 6; bases outside the gene matches: 7. In nucleotides, the CDR3 is TGTGCCAGCAGCCAGTGGACAGGGTTTAGCGAGCAGTACTTC. The encoded protein is CASSQWTGFSEQYF.

This clonotype has a count of ten or more. J is TRBJ1-2 and V is TRBV28; TRBD1 matches at 7 bases. With V trimmed by 7 bases and J by 4 bases, 18 bases remained unmatched. The CDR3 length is 17 residues. Germline lookup yields CDR1 MDHEN and CDR2 SYDVKM. CDR3 amino acids: CASTLLGQLEFSYGYTF. As DNA, the CDR3 is TGTGCCAGCACCCTATTGGGACAGCTCGAATTTAGCTATGGCTACACCTTC.

Remarks on this clonotype: Possible read error: a much larger clone is one base away. V and J are TRBV20-1 and TRBJ2-7; D unresolved. Looked up from germline, CDR1 is DFQATT and CDR2 is SNEGSKA (reference sequence). The V and J ends lost 5 bases and 8 bases respectively, with 10 bases between them. The CDR3 covers 10 residues. For the CDR3, the DNA is TGCAGTGCTGCAATATACCAGCAGTACTTC. Encoded protein: CSAAIYQQYF.

The V call is TRBV7-8, the J call TRBJ1-2, with TRBD1 identical over 9 bases. The germline V gene has CDR1 SGHVS and CDR2 FQNEAQ. V lost 5 bases to trimming and J lost 4 bases; unmatched junction nucleotides: 2. CDR3 length equals 13 residues. CDR3 bases: TGTGCCAGCAGCGGGGGACAGGGCTATGGCTACACCTTC. Protein: CASSGGQGYGYTF.

This clonotype was counted at least ten times. The chain is built from TRBV5-1 and TRBJ1-4, with D unclear. Per germline, CDR1 SGHRS and CDR2 YFSETQ. This CDR3 is 16 amino acids long. The V gene lost 0 bases and the J gene lost 5 bases, with 14 bases spanning the gap. DNA of the CDR3: TGCGCCAGCAGCTTGGCCCTGGGAGGAGCCAATGAAAAACTGTTTTTT. It translates to CASSLALGGANEKLFF.

This clonotype was picked up many times. The CDR3 nucleotides are TGTGCCAGCAGTTTCCGGACTAGCGGTCGGAGGGTGGATGAGCAGTTCTTC. Translated: CASSFRTSGRRVDEQFF. This chain joins TRBV12-3 or TRBV12-4 and TRBJ2-1; 10 nucleotides line up with TRBD2. This CDR3 region has 17 residues. Trimming at V came to 3 bases and at J to 8 bases, leaving 13 bases not matched to a gene.

This clonotype came up many times. The chain is built from TRBV3-1 and TRBJ2-7, with TRBD2 as a possible D gene (5 bases). Germline V gene lookup returns CDR1 LGHDT and CDR2 YNNKEL (reference sequence). CDR3 length equals 14 residues. Trimming pared 1 base from V and 0 bases from J, leaving 7 bases between. CDR3 sequence: CASSQVTSSYEQYF. CDR3 nucleotide sequence: TGTGCCAGCAGCCAAGTTACTAGCTCCTACGAGCAGTACTTC.